Below, 21 T cell receptor beta chains from the same sample are listed, as sequenced in a study of shared clonotypes between healthy human individuals. The table came from immunoSEQ multiplex PCR; TCRdb's copy has only in-frame clones and leaves some out. This table has about 230,000 clones, 65% appearing once. The sequenced material came from memory CD4+ T cells sorted from blood. Subset specified: CD45RA-negative fraction. The receptors were sampled from a man younger than 40 in good health.

CDR3 loop: CASSFNQETQYF. The CDR3 nucleotides are TGTGCCAGCAGCTTTAATCAAGAGACCCAGTACTTC. V is TRBV2 and J is TRBJ2-5; D ambiguous. The V end was cut by 6 bases, the J end by 2 bases, with 7 bases between. CDR3 length equals 12 residues. The germline CDR1 and CDR2 sequences are SNHLY and FYNNEI. Full variable domain (remainder filled in from reference TRBV2 and TRBJ2-5): EPEVTQTPSHQVTQMGQEVILRCVPISNHLYFYWYRQILGQKVEFLVSFYNNEISEKSEIFDDQFSVERPDGSNFTLKIRSTKLEDSAMYFCASSFNQETQYFGPGTRLLVL.

This chain connects TRBV6-1 to TRBJ2-4; D uncertain. This CDR3 spans 13 amino acids. CDR1 is MNHNS, CDR2 SASEGT, per germline. With 9 bases removed from V and 14 bases from J, the gap between germline ends came to 23 bases. CDR3 DNA sequence: TGTGCCAGTGGAGCACCACCTTACACCACGGAGTACTTC. Amino acids: CASGAPPYTTEYF.

This clone was observed a handful of times. The rearrangement joins TRBV19 to TRBJ1-2; 7 bases are shared with TRBD1. This CDR3 comprises 14 residues. Germline trimming cut 10 bases from V and 8 bases from J; bases unmatched to any gene: 16. Germline V gives CDR1 LNHDA, CDR2 SQIVND (reference sequence). The CDR3, as DNA: TGTGCCATACAGGGGCCACAGTTTGATAGCGGCTACACCTTC. Protein: CAIQGPQFDSGYTF.

This clone is a singleton in its sample. The chain recombines TRBV28 with TRBJ2-7; 16 bases agree with TRBD2. CDR1 and CDR2 (germline): MDHEN, SYDVKM. The length of the CDR3 is 18 residues. Unmatched junction bases numbered 6, after V lost 1 base and J lost 3 bases. The CDR3 coding sequence is TGTGCCAGCAGTTTATCCGGGACTAGCGGGAGGGGGATCTACGAGCAGTACTTC. Residues: CASSLSGTSGRGIYEQYF. The full variable domain, its missing parts supplied by reference TRBV28 and TRBJ2-7, is DVKVTQSSRYLVKRTGEKVFLECVQDMDHENMFWYRQDPGLGLRLIYFSYDVKMKEKGDIPEGYSVSREKKERFSLILESASTNQTSMYLCASSLSGTSGRGIYEQYFGPGTRLTVT.

The rearrangement uses TRBV18 and TRBJ2-2, with D perhaps TRBD1 or TRBD2 (5 bases each). Germline V gene data show CDR1 as KGHSH and CDR2 as LQKENI. Trimming removed 6 bases at V and 1 base at J, with 15 bases between. CDR3 length: 16 amino acids. The CDR3 sequence is CASSPGLRGNTGELFF. The CDR3 DNA reads as TGTGCCAGCTCCCCCGGCTTGAGGGGGAACACCGGGGAGCTGTTTTTT. Variable domain in full (rest from reference TRBV18 and TRBJ2-2): NAGVMQNPRHLVRRRGQEARLRCSPMKGHSHVYWYRQLPEEGLKFMVYLQKENIIDESGMPKERFSAEFPKEGPSILRIQQVVRGDSAAYFCASSPGLRGNTGELFFGEGSRLTVL.

In nucleotides, the CDR3 is TGTGCCTGGAGCCGGTCGAACACCGGGGAGCTGTTTTTT. Its translation: CAWSRSNTGELFF. This chain joins TRBV30 and TRBJ2-2; D uncertain. Trimming took 3 bases from V and 0 from J, leaving 5 bases between them. The CDR3 contains 13 residues. CDR1 is GTSNPN and CDR2 is SVGIG in the germline V gene (reference sequence).

This clone was counted between two and nine times. V gene TRBV11-3 combines with J gene TRBJ2-1, with D unclear. V was trimmed by 1 base and J by 9 bases, leaving 4 bases between them. Germline assignment: CDR1 SGHNT and CDR2 YENEEA. The CDR3 length is 11 residues. The CDR3 DNA follows: TGTGCCAGCAGCTTAGGGACTGAGCAGTTCTTC. It is translated as CASSLGTEQFF.

This clone was seen more than once but under ten times. The V gene is TRBV27, the J gene TRBJ1-2, with a weak D call TRBD1 (5 bases). V shed 5 bases and J shed 8 bases, with 15 bases lying between them. The length of the CDR3 is 13 residues. Germline values: CDR1 MNHEY, CDR2 SMNVEV (reference sequence). The CDR3 sequence: CASSTLGEGGYTF. CDR3 coding DNA: TGTGCCAGCAGTACATTGGGGGAGGGGGGCTACACCTTC.

V and J are TRBV28 and TRBJ2-7; D gene unclear. Germline V gene sequence: CDR1 MDHEN, CDR2 SYDVKM. Deletions cut 6 bases from V and 3 bases from J, with 12 bases between. This CDR3 contains 13 residues. CDR3 protein: CASSLIGGYEQYF. The CDR3 coding sequence is TGTGCCAGCAGCCTTATAGGCGGCTACGAGCAGTACTTC.

The chain combines TRBV18 with TRBJ2-2; TRBD2 is a possible D gene (6 bases). This CDR3 comprises 15 residues. The V end was cut by 8 bases, the J end by 4 bases, with 17 bases between. Germline CDR1 and CDR2: KGHSH and LQKENI. Here the CDR3 DNA reads TGTGCCAGCCCGCCCCGCGGGGCGGCCACCGGGGAGCTGTTTTTT. Amino acids: CASPPRGAATGELFF.

This chain uses TRBV28 with TRBJ1-5; 8 nucleotides align to TRBD1. Germline CDR1 reads MDHEN; CDR2 reads SYDVKM. J was trimmed by 3 bases and V by 8 bases; bases with no gene match: 12. The CDR3 extends over 16 amino acids. CDR3 amino acids: CASLTQGAFNNQPQHF. The CDR3 DNA is TGTGCCAGCCTTACCCAGGGGGCCTTCAACAATCAGCCCCAGCATTTT.

This clone was recorded only once. Here the CDR3 reads CAVTTRDWSPGELFF. The CDR3 coding sequence is TGTGCCGTAACAACCCGGGATTGGAGCCCCGGGGAGCTGTTTTTT. The rearrangement joins TRBV7-9 to TRBJ2-2, with a tentative D call TRBD2 (5 bases). The CDR3 loop spans 15 amino acids. V shed 11 bases and J shed 6 bases, with 22 bases lying between them. The germline V gene has CDR1 SEHNR and CDR2 FQNEAQ (reference sequence).

The CDR3 here is CASSRPRGYSNQPQHF. CDR3 nucleotides: TGTGCCAGCAGTCGCCCCCGGGGTTATAGCAATCAGCCCCAGCATTTT. This chain joins TRBV28 and TRBJ1-5; no reliable D call. CDR3 length: 16 residues. Germline V CDR1 and CDR2: MDHEN, SYDVKM. Trimming removed 5 bases at V and 0 bases at J, with 14 bases between. The complete variable domain, with remaining parts taken from reference TRBV28 and TRBJ1-5, reads DVKVTQSSRYLVKRTGEKVFLECVQDMDHENMFWYRQDPGLGLRLIYFSYDVKMKEKGDIPEGYSVSREKKERFSLILESASTNQTSMYLCASSRPRGYSNQPQHFGDGTRLSIL.

This rearrangement joins TRBV5-1 to TRBJ1-1, with TRBD1 matching over 12 bases. The CDR3 contains 20 residues. V dropped 3 bases and J dropped 3; count of bases not matched to a gene: 18. The V gene's germline CDR1 is SGHRS and CDR2 YFSETQ. CDR3 loop: CASSSILRGWDRGLYTEAFF. Written as DNA, the CDR3 is TGCGCCAGCAGCTCTATACTGCGGGGTTGGGACAGGGGGCTTTACACTGAAGCTTTCTTT.

The chain is built from TRBV28 and TRBJ2-5, with a weak D call TRBD2 (6 bases). V lost 3 bases, J lost 5 bases, and 13 bases lay in between. Germline V gene sequence: CDR1 MDHEN, CDR2 SYDVKM. The CDR3 has 14 amino acids. CDR3 protein: CASSFPGSRETQYF. The CDR3 DNA sequence: TGTGCCAGCAGTTTCCCCGGGAGTAGGGAGACCCAGTACTTC.

V usage is TRBV11-2 and J usage is TRBJ1-3; D is uncertain. The V end was cut by 4 bases, the J end by 0 bases, with 13 bases between. The germline V gene has CDR1 SGHAT and CDR2 FQNNGV. This CDR3 has 16 residues. CDR3: CASSSTVPGSGNTIYF. The CDR3 DNA is TGTGCCAGCAGCTCTACAGTGCCCGGCTCTGGAAACACCATATATTTT.

The CDR3 nucleotides read TGTGCCACCCGCCGGGACAAATCCTACGAGCAGTACTTC. This gives the protein CATRRDKSYEQYF. The V gene is TRBV2, the J gene TRBJ2-7; D may be TRBD1 (6 bases). The CDR3 spans 13 residues. Germline V gives CDR1 SNHLY, CDR2 FYNNEI. V gave up 10 bases and J gave up 1 base, with 14 bases separating them.

The gene calls are TRBV18 and TRBJ1-3; 7 bases match TRBD1. The J segment lost 4 bases and the V segment lost 1 base, leaving 7 bases of the junction unmatched. The CDR3 covers 16 residues. Germline V CDR1 and CDR2: KGHSH, LQKENI. The DNA of the CDR3 is TGTGCCAGCTCACCACGCGACAGGGAGGGAGGAAACACCATATATTTT. Its translation: CASSPRDREGGNTIYF. Full variable domain (outside the CDR3, taken from reference TRBV18 and TRBJ1-3): NAGVMQNPRHLVRRRGQEARLRCSPMKGHSHVYWYRQLPEEGLKFMVYLQKENIIDESGMPKERFSAEFPKEGPSILRIQQVVRGDSAAYFCASSPRDREGGNTIYFGEGSWLTVV.

This clone was counted a few times. The genes are TRBV5-1 and TRBJ2-7; TRBD2 might be the D (6 bases). Trimming shortened V by 4 bases and J by 4 bases, and 18 bases separated the two germline ends. The CDR3 sequence is 15 residues long. The germline CDR1 and CDR2 sequences are SGHRS and YFSETQ. The CDR3 bases are TGCGCCAGCAGCCGGGACGTCAGTCTAGCGTACGAGCAGTACTTC. It translates to CASSRDVSLAYEQYF.

This clone was counted between two and nine times. This chain uses TRBV28 with TRBJ1-2; D gene ambiguous. The CDR3 covers 15 residues. Trimming stripped 3 bases from V and 2 bases from J, with 13 bases between. CDR1 and CDR2 from the germline V gene are MDHEN and SYDVKM. The CDR3 sequence is CASSFGVGWNYGYTF. The CDR3 DNA follows: TGTGCCAGCAGTTTCGGCGTCGGGTGGAACTATGGCTACACCTTC.

Turning to this clone: A read error may account for a junction end that differs from germline. The chain is built from TRBV7-7 and TRBJ2-3; D possibly uses TRBD1 or TRBD2 (5 bases each). CDR1 and CDR2 from the germline V gene are SSHAT and FNYEAQ (reference sequence). The CDR3 contains 14 residues. The CDR3 DNA follows: TGTGCTAGCAGCCAGACCGGGACCACAGATACGCAGTATTTT. This translates into CASSQTGTTDTQYF.